This TCR beta chain was sequenced for a study of glioma-infiltrating T cells. Whole-study context: WHO grade II oligodendrogliomas or astrocytomas, plus non-recurrent WHO grade IV glioblastomas, were sampled. Dexamethasone exposure before glioma surgery was limited to six or fewer days.

Concerning this clonotype itself: No antigen is known for it. Lacking the conserved final phenylalanine or tryptophan, this CDR3 likely reflects a read error.

The germline gives CDR1 KGHDR, CDR2 SFDVKD. There are 16 residues in the CDR3. V was pared by 3 bases and J by 9 bases, with 6 bases of the junction left unmatched. Study findings and constraints: A blood CDR3 motif signature was depleted in highly divergent patients.

Using RNA template, CDR3s of TCR alpha and beta were amplified with iRepertoire arm-PCR. TCRdb re-called the multiplex PCR reads with MiXCR, one entry per CDR3 protein. The repertoire holds about 380,000 distinct CDR3 sequences, with 41% as singletons. The sequence was collected from a human donor with low-grade glioma or glioblastoma, undergoing nonglioma brain surgery, or in good health (not recorded which). The source material was glioma tissue, nonneoplastic brain tissue, or PBMCs (not recorded which). The V and J genes are TRBV24-1 and TRBJ2-1; 14 nucleotides line up with TRBD2. The CDR3 spells CATSDPGTSGSGEQFL. CDR3 coding DNA: TGTGCCACCAGTGATCCCGGGACTAGCGGGAGCGGTGAGCAGTTCCTC.